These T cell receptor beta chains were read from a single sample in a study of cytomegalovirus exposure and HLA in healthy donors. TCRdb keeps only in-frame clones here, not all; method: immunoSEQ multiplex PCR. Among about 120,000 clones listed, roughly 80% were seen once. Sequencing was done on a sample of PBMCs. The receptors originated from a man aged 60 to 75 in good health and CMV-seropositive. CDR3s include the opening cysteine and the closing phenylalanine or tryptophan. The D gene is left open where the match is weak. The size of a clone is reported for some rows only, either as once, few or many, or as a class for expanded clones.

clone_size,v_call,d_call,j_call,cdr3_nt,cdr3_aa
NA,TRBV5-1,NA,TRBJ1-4,TGCGCCAGCAGTTTAGACAGCCCTTACAGAAAACTGTTTTTT,CASSLDSPYRKLFF
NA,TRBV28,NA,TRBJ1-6,TGTGCCGCCGAAGGACAAAAGACTTCACCCCTCCACTTT,CAAEGQKTSPLHF
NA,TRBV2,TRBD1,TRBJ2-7,TGTGCCAGCCGCCGCGGACAGGCGAACTACGAGCAGTACTTC,CASRRGQANYEQYF
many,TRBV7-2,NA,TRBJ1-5,TGTGCCAGCAGCCCTCCCAGTGGCCTCCAGCATTTT,CASSPPSGLQHF
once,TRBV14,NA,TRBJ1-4,TGTGCCAGCAGCCCCCAAACAGGGCCGTCTAATGAAAAACTGTTTTTT,CASSPQTGPSNEKLFF
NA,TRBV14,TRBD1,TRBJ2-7,TGTGCCAGCAGCCATTACAGGGGATTAACCTACGAGCAGTACTTC,CASSHYRGLTYEQYF
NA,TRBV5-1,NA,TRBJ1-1,TGCGCCAGCAGTGCCGTGGGAGGGACCGGGGAGAGAGCTTTCTTT,CASSAVGGTGERAFF
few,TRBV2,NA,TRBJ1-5,TGTGCCAGCAGTGTTCAACAGGGTTGGCCCCAGCATTTT,CASSVQQGWPQHF
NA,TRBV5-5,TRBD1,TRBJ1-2,TGTGCCAGCAGCTTACAGGGGTCAGGGGGCTACACCTTC,CASSLQGSGGYTF
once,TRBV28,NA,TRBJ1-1,TGTGCCAGCACCTGGACACCCCGGGGGACTGAAGCTTTCTTT,CASTWTPRGTEAFF
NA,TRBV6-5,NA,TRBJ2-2,TGTGCCAGCAGTTACGAAGCGCCCGGGGAGCTGTTTTTT,CASSYEAPGELFF